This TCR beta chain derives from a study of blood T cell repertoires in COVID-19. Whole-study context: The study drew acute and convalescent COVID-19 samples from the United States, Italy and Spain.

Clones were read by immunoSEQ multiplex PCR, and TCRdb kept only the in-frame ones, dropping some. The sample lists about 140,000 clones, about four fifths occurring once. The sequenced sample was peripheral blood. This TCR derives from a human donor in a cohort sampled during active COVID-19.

CDR3: CASSAGWNTGELFF. The CDR3 DNA reads as TGTGCCAGCAGTGCAGGATGGAACACCGGGGAGCTGTTTTTT. The chain combines TRBV6-4 with TRBJ2-2; no clear D. Looked up from germline, CDR1 is MRHNA and CDR2 is SNTAGT. The CDR3 length is 14 residues. The V and J ends lost 4 bases and 1 base respectively, with 7 bases between them.